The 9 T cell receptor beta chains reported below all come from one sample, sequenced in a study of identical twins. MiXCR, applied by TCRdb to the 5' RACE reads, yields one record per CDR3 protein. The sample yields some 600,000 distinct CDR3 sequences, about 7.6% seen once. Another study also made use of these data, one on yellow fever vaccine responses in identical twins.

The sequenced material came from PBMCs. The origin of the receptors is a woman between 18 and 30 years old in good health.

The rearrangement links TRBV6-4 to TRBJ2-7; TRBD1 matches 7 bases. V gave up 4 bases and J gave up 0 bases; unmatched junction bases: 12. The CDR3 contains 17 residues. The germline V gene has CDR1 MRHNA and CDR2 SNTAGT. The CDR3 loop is CASSVSPGQQSSYEQYV. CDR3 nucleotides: TGTGCCAGCAGTGTATCCCCGGGACAGCAAAGCTCCTACGAGCAGTACGTC.

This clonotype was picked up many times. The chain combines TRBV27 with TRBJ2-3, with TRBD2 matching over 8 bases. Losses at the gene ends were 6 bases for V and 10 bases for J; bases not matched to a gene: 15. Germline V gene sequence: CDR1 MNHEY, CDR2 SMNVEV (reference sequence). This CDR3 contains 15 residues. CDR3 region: CASSRGGTRREAQYF. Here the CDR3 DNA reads TGTGCCAGCAGCCGGGGGGGGACACGGAGGGAGGCGCAGTATTTT.

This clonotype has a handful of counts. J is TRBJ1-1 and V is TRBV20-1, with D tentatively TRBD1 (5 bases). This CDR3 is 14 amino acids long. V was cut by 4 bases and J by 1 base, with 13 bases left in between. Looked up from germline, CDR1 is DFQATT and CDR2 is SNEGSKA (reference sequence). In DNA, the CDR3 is TGCAGTGCTAAACTTGGAGGGGCGAACACTGAAGCTTTCTTT. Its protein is CSAKLGGANTEAFF.

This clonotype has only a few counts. Written as DNA, the CDR3 is TGTGCCAGCAAGGGACAGGGGGCTTCCTACGAGCAGTACTTC. As protein: CASKGQGASYEQYF. The chain couples TRBV12-3 or TRBV12-4 to TRBJ2-7, with TRBD1 matching 12 bases. The CDR3 runs 14 residues. With 7 bases clipped from V and 1 base from J, the junction kept 2 bases outside the gene matches.

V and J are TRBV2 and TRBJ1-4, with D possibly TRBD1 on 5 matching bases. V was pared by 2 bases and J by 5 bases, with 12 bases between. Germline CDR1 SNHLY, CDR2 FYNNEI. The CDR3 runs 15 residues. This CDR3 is CASSEHGTPNEKLFF. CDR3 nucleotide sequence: TGTGCCAGCAGTGAACACGGGACGCCCAATGAAAAACTGTTTTTT.

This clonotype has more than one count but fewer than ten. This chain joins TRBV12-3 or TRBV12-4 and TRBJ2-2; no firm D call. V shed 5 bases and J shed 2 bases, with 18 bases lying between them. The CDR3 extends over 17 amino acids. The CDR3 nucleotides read TGTGCCAGCAGTCTCTCGGACGGAGTCACAAACACCGGGGAGCTGTTTTTT. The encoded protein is CASSLSDGVTNTGELFF.

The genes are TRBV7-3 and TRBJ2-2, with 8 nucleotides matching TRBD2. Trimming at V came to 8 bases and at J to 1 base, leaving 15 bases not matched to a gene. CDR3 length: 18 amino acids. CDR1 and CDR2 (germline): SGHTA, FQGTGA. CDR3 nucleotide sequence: TGTGCCAGCTGCCCCAAGATGGGGCTAGCGGGGAACACCGGGGAGCTGTTTTTT. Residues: CASCPKMGLAGNTGELFF.

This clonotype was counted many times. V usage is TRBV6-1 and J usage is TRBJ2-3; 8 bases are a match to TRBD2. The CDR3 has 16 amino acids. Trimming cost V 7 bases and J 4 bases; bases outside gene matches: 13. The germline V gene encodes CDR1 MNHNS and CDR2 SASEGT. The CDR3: CASTPSGGARADTQYF. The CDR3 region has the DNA TGTGCCAGCACCCCCTCGGGGGGGGCGCGAGCAGATACGCAGTATTTT.

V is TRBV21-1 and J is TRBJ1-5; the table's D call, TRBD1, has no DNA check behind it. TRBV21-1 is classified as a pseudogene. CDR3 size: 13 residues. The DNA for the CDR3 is TGTGCCAGCAAGGGTGCAGGGTTTCAGCCCCAGCATTTT. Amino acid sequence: CASKGAGFQPQHF.